The 31 T cell receptor beta chains listed next were all sequenced from one sample in a study of CD8 T cells in ankylosing spondylitis (dated by TCRdb to 2016 to 2017). The library was built by means of 5' RACE. Sequencer: Illumina HiSeq 2500. Using fastp trimming at Q25 and MiXCR clonotype assembly, TCRdb reanalyzed the public sequencing data and kept in-frame beta chains. Identical CDR3 protein sequences are pooled into one entry, listed with their most common genes and DNA. Counted in this sample were 200,000 to 250,000 distinct CDR3 sequences; under 30% of them appeared once. Under 7% of the sample lies in the top ten. Sequencing input: blood, either unsorted or a sorted T cell fraction (not recorded which). The origin of the receptors is a male donor with ankylosing spondylitis or in good health (not recorded which).

The V and J genes are TRBV29-1 and TRBJ2-1, with unresolved D. The CDR3 has 13 residues. Germline lookup yields CDR1 SQVTM and CDR2 ANQGSEA. V was cut by 3 bases and J by 3 bases, with 9 bases left in between. CDR3 nucleotides: TGCAGCGTTGACGGCTTGGGCTACAATGAGCAGTTCTTC. This codes for CSVDGLGYNEQFF.

This clonotype has only a few counts. J is TRBJ2-5 and V is TRBV20-1, with D perhaps TRBD2 (7 bases). This CDR3 has 15 amino acids. Trimming took off 6 bases at V and 4 bases at J, with 21 bases between the two ends. Germline lookup yields CDR1 DFQATT and CDR2 SNEGSKA (reference sequence). The CDR3 sequence: CSASKGGGGGETQYF. In nucleotides, the CDR3 is TGCAGTGCCTCGAAGGGGGGAGGGGGAGGAGAGACCCAGTACTTC.

The chain joins TRBV20-1 to TRBJ2-1; a possible D gene is TRBD2 (7 bases). This CDR3 is 14 amino acids long. Trimming took 6 bases from V and 4 from J, leaving 16 bases between them. Germline V gives CDR1 DFQATT, CDR2 SNEGSKA (reference sequence). CDR3 sequence (DNA): TGCAGTGCGGAGGACAGCGGGGTGTACAATGAGCAGTTCTTC. Translated: CSAEDSGVYNEQFF.

This clonotype has just a few counts. The rearrangement uses TRBV20-1 and TRBJ1-1; unclear D gene. Germline V gives CDR1 DFQATT, CDR2 SNEGSKA (reference sequence). CDR3 length: 14 amino acids. The V gene lost 1 base and the J gene lost 1 base, with 10 bases spanning the gap. CDR3 bases: TGCAGTGCTAGAGCAGTAATGTCGAACACTGAAGCTTTCTTT. Residues: CSARAVMSNTEAFF.

This clonotype showed up just a few times. This chain joins TRBV20-1 and TRBJ2-5; TRBD1 matches at 8 bases. The junction had 3 bases not matched to a gene; V was cut back by 5 bases and J by 4 bases. From germline, CDR1 is DFQATT and CDR2 SNEGSKA (reference sequence). This CDR3 is built from 12 residues. The CDR3, as DNA: TGCAGTGCTCTTACAGGGGGAGAGACCCAGTACTTC. It specifies CSALTGGETQYF.

This clonotype was recorded at least ten times. The chain carries TRBV6-1 and TRBJ1-6; D is possibly TRBD1 (5 bases). Germline loops: CDR1 MNHNS, CDR2 SASEGT. There are 13 residues in the CDR3. V gave up 5 bases and J gave up 7 bases, with 9 bases separating them. CDR3 protein: CASSPGANSPLHF. The CDR3 coding sequence is TGTGCCAGCAGTCCCGGGGCCAATTCACCCCTCCACTTT.

This clonotype was seen at least ten times. This chain joins TRBV5-1 and TRBJ2-1, with D unclear. The CDR3 runs 13 residues. V was shortened by 3 bases and J by 8 bases, with 12 bases between the two germline ends. CDR1 SGHRS and CDR2 YFSETQ come from the germline V gene. CDR3 protein: CASSSGPGDEQFF. The CDR3 bases are TGCGCCAGCAGCTCCGGACCGGGTGATGAGCAGTTCTTC.

In its sample, this clonotype was seen many times. The chain has TRBV4-2 and TRBJ2-5; D might be TRBD1 (5 bases). The V gene lost 0 bases and the J gene lost 7 bases, with 15 bases spanning the gap. The CDR3 is made up of 15 amino acids. Germline CDR1 is LGHNA and CDR2 is YNFKEQ. The CDR3 here is CASSQDSLKGATQYF. The CDR3 nucleotides are TGTGCCAGCAGCCAAGATTCGCTCAAAGGGGCGACCCAGTACTTC.

Concerning this clonotype itself: A single base separates this from a much larger clone, so it may be a read error. The chain carries TRBV11-2 and TRBJ2-1; possibly TRBD2 for D (7 bases). The CDR3 has 15 residues. Germline CDR1 is SGHAT and CDR2 is FQNNGV. CDR3 sequence: CASRLDGTAGQPQFF. The CDR3 DNA sequence: TGTGCCAGCAGATTAGATGGCACAGCGGGACAACCCCAGTTCTTC.

Ten or more counts support this clonotype. The V call is TRBV5-4, the J call TRBJ2-1, with TRBD2 matching over 10 bases. The V and J ends lost 4 bases and 3 bases, in that order; junction bases with no gene match: 13. From germline, CDR1 is SGHNT and CDR2 YYREEE (reference sequence). This CDR3 comprises 18 residues. In DNA form, the CDR3 reads TGTGCCAGCAGCCTGGATCCTAGCGGGAGACGGGTCTACAATGAGCAGTTCTTC. Translating it yields CASSLDPSGRRVYNEQFF.

The chain employs TRBV20-1 and TRBJ2-1; the D gene is possibly TRBD2 (5 bases). Germline V CDR1 and CDR2: DFQATT, SNEGSKA (reference sequence). V gave up 6 bases and J gave up 1 base, with 13 bases separating them. The CDR3 is 14 amino acids. The CDR3 coding sequence is TGCAGTGCGACGGCGGGTACATCCTACAATGAGCAGTTCTTC. This sequence encodes CSATAGTSYNEQFF.

This clonotype was observed many times. CDR3 sequence (DNA): TGTGCCAGCAGTTCAACCGGCTCCACGGGGGCCGGGGAGCTGTTTTTT. Translating gives CASSSTGSTGAGELFF. The J gene is TRBJ2-2, the V gene TRBV12-3 or TRBV12-4; tentatively, D is TRBD2 (6 bases). The CDR3 is made up of 16 amino acids. V lost 4 bases to trimming and J lost 6 bases, with 18 bases between them.

This clonotype has a count of ten or more. As DNA, the CDR3 is TGCAGCGTTGGTCCGGACAGGGCGACCTACGAGCAGTACTTC. Protein: CSVGPDRATYEQYF. The V call is TRBV29-1, the J call TRBJ2-7, with TRBD1 matching 8 bases. V gave up 4 bases and J gave up 2 bases; unmatched junction bases: 7. The CDR3 length is 14 residues. Germline CDR1 and CDR2: SQVTM and ANQGSEA.

This clonotype was detected many times. The rearrangement uses TRBV11-2 and TRBJ2-7; weak D call: TRBD2 (5 bases). CDR1 is SGHAT and CDR2 is FQNNGV in the germline V gene. V lost 5 bases to trimming and J lost 0 bases, with 17 bases between them. The CDR3 is made up of 16 amino acids. CDR3 loop: CASSPRAAATSYEQYF. As DNA, the CDR3 is TGTGCCAGCAGCCCTAGGGCAGCGGCAACCTCCTACGAGCAGTACTTC.

This clonotype was counted ten times or more. The chain joins TRBV29-1 to TRBJ1-1, with no clear D. Germline V lookup: CDR1 SQVTM, CDR2 ANQGSEA. There are 14 residues in the CDR3. The ends were cut back, 4 bases at V and 5 bases at J, with 17 bases in the middle. The CDR3 DNA reads TGCAGCGTTGTCGGCAGGCCGCACACGACTGAAGCTTTCTTT. This translates into CSVVGRPHTTEAFF.

This clonotype occurred a few times. The chain carries TRBV7-6 and TRBJ2-7, with 7 bases aligning to TRBD2. V lost 4 bases to trimming and J lost 6 bases; unmatched junction nucleotides: 3. The CDR3 spans 12 residues. Germline values: CDR1 SGHVS, CDR2 FNYEAQ. CDR3 bases: TGTGCCAGCAGCTGGGGACTATCCGAGCAGTACTTC. Translated: CASSWGLSEQYF.

This clonotype turned up a few times. The chain employs TRBV7-2 and TRBJ2-5; TRBD2 might be the D (6 bases). Germline V gene lookup returns CDR1 SGHTA and CDR2 FQGNSA. V lost 7 bases to trimming and J lost 5 bases, with 17 bases between them. CDR3 length: 14 residues. The CDR3 region is CASTTPGGWETQYF. CDR3 coding DNA: TGTGCCAGCACCACACCCGGGGGTTGGGAGACCCAGTACTTC.

The V gene is TRBV20-1, the J gene TRBJ2-6; weak D call: TRBD2 (6 bases). Trimming took 2 bases from V and 2 from J, leaving 10 bases between them. Germline loops: CDR1 DFQATT, CDR2 SNEGSKA (reference sequence). CDR3 length: 15 residues. This chain's CDR3 is CSARLRETGANVLTF. For the CDR3, the DNA is TGCAGTGCTAGACTTCGGGAGACTGGGGCCAACGTCCTGACTTTC.

This clonotype was seen a handful of times. The CDR3 region is CSVTSQAVGTDTQYF. CDR3 DNA: TGCAGCGTCACCTCACAGGCGGTGGGCACAGATACGCAGTATTTT. V gene TRBV29-1 combines with J gene TRBJ2-3; D possibly corresponds to TRBD1 (5 bases). Germline V gene sequence: CDR1 SQVTM, CDR2 ANQGSEA. The CDR3 has 15 amino acids. Trimming stripped 6 bases from V and 1 base from J, with 17 bases between.

This clonotype occurred a few times. V gene TRBV5-1 combines with J gene TRBJ2-1, with a tentative D call TRBD2 (6 bases). Germline CDR1 SGHRS, CDR2 YFSETQ. There are 14 residues in the CDR3. V lost 4 bases and J 7 bases, leaving 15 bases between the germline ends. For the CDR3, the DNA is TGCGCCAGCAGCCGCGGGGTTGAGGTGAATGAGCAGTTCTTC. Translation: CASSRGVEVNEQFF.

The rearrangement uses TRBV5-1 and TRBJ2-7; TRBD2 matches at 8 bases. V was clipped by 4 bases and J by 5 bases; unmatched bases: 8. The length of the CDR3 is 14 residues. CDR1 and CDR2 from the germline V gene are SGHRS and YFSETQ. The DNA of the CDR3 is TGCGCCAGCAGCGGAGCGGGAGATTATGACGAGCAGTACTTC. This gives the protein CASSGAGDYDEQYF.

This clonotype was observed at least ten times. This chain links TRBV12-3 or TRBV12-4 with TRBJ2-5, with 7 bases identical to TRBD2. After removal of 1 base from V and 5 bases from J, the junction contained 4 bases not matched to a gene. The CDR3 extends over 14 amino acids. The CDR3, as DNA: TGTGCCAGCAGTTTAGGGACTAGAGGGGAGACCCAGTACTTC. Its protein is CASSLGTRGETQYF.

This clonotype was counted between two and nine times. The chain carries TRBV29-1 and TRBJ2-1; D is unclear. The V end was cut by 8 bases, the J end by 3 bases, with 11 bases between. The V gene's germline CDR1 is SQVTM and CDR2 ANQGSEA. This CDR3 has 12 amino acids. The CDR3 loop is CSSQVRYNEQFF. CDR3 coding DNA: TGCAGCTCCCAAGTCCGCTACAATGAGCAGTTCTTC.

This clonotype was recorded many times. The CDR3 bases are TGTGCCAGCAGTTTTATGGCGGGACAGCCCTACAATGAGCAGTTCTTC. This encodes CASSFMAGQPYNEQFF. The gene calls are TRBV12-3 or TRBV12-4 and TRBJ2-1; possible D gene TRBD1, 7 bases. V was clipped by 3 bases and J by 2 bases, with 14 bases between them. This CDR3 has 16 residues.

This chain connects TRBV18 to TRBJ2-5; D assignment may be TRBD1 or TRBD2 (5 bases each). The CDR3 totals 13 residues. The V end was cut by 0 bases, the J end by 5 bases, with 7 bases between. From germline, CDR1 is KGHSH and CDR2 LQKENI. This CDR3 is CASSPPGPETQYF. In DNA form, the CDR3 reads TGTGCCAGCTCACCACCGGGACCGGAGACCCAGTACTTC.

This clonotype was seen a handful of times. The J gene is TRBJ2-1, the V gene TRBV20-1; D may be TRBD2 (5 bases). V was cut by 3 bases and J by 6 bases, with 6 bases left in between. Per germline, CDR1 DFQATT and CDR2 SNEGSKA (reference sequence). The CDR3 has 11 residues. CDR3 coding DNA: TGCAGTGCTAGCCGGGGCAATGAGCAGTTCTTC. It encodes CSASRGNEQFF.

The chain couples TRBV5-5 to TRBJ2-7; 7 bases agree with TRBD1. There are 13 residues in the CDR3. Germline V gene sequence: CDR1 SGHKS, CDR2 YYEKEE (reference sequence). J gave up 6 bases and V 4 bases, and 7 bases lay outside the gene matches. CDR3 loop: CASSRGQIGEQYF. The CDR3 nucleotides are TGTGCCAGCAGCAGGGGACAGATCGGCGAGCAGTACTTC.

This rearrangement joins TRBV6-2 or TRBV6-3 to TRBJ2-7, with D unresolved. Germline CDR1 reads MNHEY; CDR2 reads SVGEGT. The CDR3 has 12 amino acids. V was pared by 4 bases and J by 3 bases, with 7 bases between. The CDR3 is CASSSKRYEQYF. For the CDR3, the DNA is TGTGCCAGCAGTTCCAAACGCTACGAGCAGTACTTC.

This clonotype came up many times. J is TRBJ2-7 and V is TRBV4-1, with TRBD2 matching over 8 bases. V trimming: 4 bases; J trimming: 5 bases; junction bases outside the gene matches: 7. Germline V lookup: CDR1 MGHRA, CDR2 YSYEKL. The CDR3 extends over 14 amino acids. CDR3 residues: CASSRREGDHEQYF. The CDR3 region has the DNA TGCGCCAGCAGCCGTCGGGAGGGGGACCACGAGCAGTACTTC.

This clonotype was counted many times. CDR3 amino acids: CASSFSGTSNGNEQFF. The CDR3 DNA reads TGTGCCAGCAGTTTCTCAGGGACTAGTAACGGCAATGAGCAGTTCTTC. The chain couples TRBV28 to TRBJ2-1, with TRBD2 identical over 8 bases. The CDR3 is 16 amino acids. CDR1 MDHEN and CDR2 SYDVKM come from the germline V gene. V dropped 3 bases and J dropped 6; count of bases not matched to a gene: 10.

This clonotype was observed at least ten times. V gene TRBV5-1 combines with J gene TRBJ2-1; maybe TRBD2 (6 bases). The CDR3 runs 14 residues. Germline V lookup: CDR1 SGHRS, CDR2 YFSETQ. The germline V and J ends were trimmed by 4 bases and 3 bases, with 11 bases remaining between them. Here the CDR3 reads CASSPGSGYNEQFF. The CDR3, as DNA: TGCGCCAGCAGCCCGGGTAGCGGCTACAATGAGCAGTTCTTC.